These 27 T cell receptor beta chains originate from one sample sequenced in a study of identifying expanded T cells in peripheral blood. Profiled with immunoSEQ multiplex PCR; TCRdb holds only in-frame clones, not every one. This table has 85,000 to 95,000 clones, about nine tenths appearing once. Sequencing input: blood. The source is a person between 18 and 70 years old in good health.

The V and J genes are TRBV18 and TRBJ2-3, with TRBD1 matching over 7 bases. The V gene's germline CDR1 is KGHSH and CDR2 LQKENI. V dropped 3 bases and J dropped 2; count of bases not matched to a gene: 8. The CDR3 is 16 amino acids. The CDR3 nucleotides read TGTGCCAGCTCACCCTTGATACAGGGGCCCACAGATACGCAGTATTTT. Amino acids: CASSPLIQGPTDTQYF. The whole variable domain, filled in from reference TRBV18 and TRBJ2-3, reads NAGVMQNPRHLVRRRGQEARLRCSPMKGHSHVYWYRQLPEEGLKFMVYLQKENIIDESGMPKERFSAEFPKEGPSILRIQQVVRGDSAAYFCASSPLIQGPTDTQYFGPGTRLTVL.

J is TRBJ2-7 and V is TRBV5-1; D unresolved. This CDR3 contains 15 residues. Per the germline V gene, CDR1 is SGHRS and CDR2 is YFSETQ. Trimming left V 0 bases short and J 2 bases short, with 12 bases between. The CDR3 nucleotides read TGCGCCAGCAGCTTGGCCGGTCGGGCAGCCTACGAGCAGTACTTC. This sequence encodes CASSLAGRAAYEQYF.

The chain has TRBV18 and TRBJ2-7; the D gene is possibly TRBD2 (5 bases). The germline CDR1 and CDR2 sequences are KGHSH and LQKENI. This CDR3 spans 15 amino acids. Trimming took 2 bases from V and 0 from J, leaving 11 bases between them. The CDR3 reads CASSPSSGLSYEQYF. The CDR3 region has the DNA TGTGCCAGCTCACCAAGCAGCGGCCTCTCCTACGAGCAGTACTTC.

This clone was detected only once. The chain links TRBV30 to TRBJ1-5, with D uncertain. The germline V gene has CDR1 GTSNPN and CDR2 SVGIG (reference sequence). This CDR3 is 14 amino acids long. Trimming cost V 0 bases and J 5 bases, with 11 bases left between them. CDR3 DNA: TGTGCCTGGAGTGTACGGCAATTCTATCAGCCCCAGCATTTT. Its translation: CAWSVRQFYQPQHF. Supplemented by reference TRBV30 and TRBJ1-5, the full variable domain reads SQTIHQWPATLVQPVGSPLSLECTVEGTSNPNLYWYRQAAGRGLQLLFYSVGIGQISSEVPQNLSASRPQDRQFILSSKKLLLSDSGFYLCAWSVRQFYQPQHFGDGTRLSIL.

The chain has TRBV7-6 and TRBJ2-3; weak D call: TRBD1 (7 bases). This CDR3 region has 14 residues. Germline V gives CDR1 SGHVS, CDR2 FNYEAQ. Deletions cut 3 bases from V and 4 bases from J, with 11 bases between. The CDR3 bases are TGTGCCAGCAGCTTGGGACAGCGGGCAGATACGCAGTATTTT. Translating it yields CASSLGQRADTQYF.

The rearrangement links TRBV7-2 to TRBJ2-1; unclear D gene. This CDR3 contains 13 residues. Germline loops: CDR1 SGHTA, CDR2 FQGNSA. Trimming took 5 bases from V and 15 from J, leaving 20 bases between them. The CDR3 spells CASSHGQPGPLFF. DNA for the CDR3: TGTGCCAGCAGCCACGGCCAACCGGGCCCGTTGTTCTTC.

In its sample, this clone was seen once. The chain is built from TRBV6-4 and TRBJ2-1; no clear D gene. The CDR3 sequence is 13 residues long. CDR1 and CDR2 from the germline V gene are MRHNA and SNTAGT. The V gene lost 2 bases and the J gene lost 7 bases, with 9 bases spanning the gap. CDR3 nucleotides: TGTGCCAGCAGTGACCAAGAATCTAATGAGCAGTTCTTC. It encodes CASSDQESNEQFF.

The chain couples TRBV9 to TRBJ1-4; weak D call: TRBD1 (5 bases). Germline-derived CDR1 and CDR2 are SGDLS and YYNGEE. The CDR3 is 16 residues long. The V end was cut by 4 bases, the J end by 8 bases, with 21 bases between. The CDR3 coding sequence is TGTGCCAGCAGCCGGGACCGAGGAGATGGGTACGAAAAACTGTTTTTT. Protein: CASSRDRGDGYEKLFF.

The chain is built from TRBV4-1 and TRBJ2-5; 10 bases fit TRBD2. CDR3 size: 14 residues. Germline CDR1 is MGHRA and CDR2 is YSYEKL. With V trimmed by 5 bases and J by 2 bases, 2 bases remained unmatched. CDR3 protein: CASSDSGGQETQYF. CDR3 nucleotides: TGCGCCAGCAGCGATAGCGGGGGGCAAGAGACCCAGTACTTC.

This chain links TRBV25-1 with TRBJ1-4; 9 bases agree with TRBD1. The germline V gene has CDR1 MGHDK and CDR2 SYGVNS. V gave up 1 base and J gave up 8 bases; unmatched junction bases: 5. This CDR3 is 15 amino acids long. CDR3 sequence: CASSESGTGLEKLFF. CDR3 DNA sequence: TGTGCCAGCAGTGAATCCGGGACAGGGCTAGAAAAACTGTTTTTT. Full variable domain (outside the CDR3, taken from reference TRBV25-1 and TRBJ1-4): EADIYQTPRYLVIGTGKKITLECSQTMGHDKMYWYQQDPGMELHLIHYSYGVNSTEKGDLSSESTVSRIRTEHFPLTLESARPSHTSQYLCASSESGTGLEKLFFGSGTQLSVL.

The chain carries TRBV2 and TRBJ2-2; 10 nucleotides line up with TRBD2. Germline V gene sequence: CDR1 SNHLY, CDR2 FYNNEI. V lost 7 bases and J lost 5; bases outside the gene matches: 7. CDR3 size: 15 residues. The DNA of the CDR3 is TGTGCCAGCAACCTGCTAGCGGGAGTAACCGGGGAGCTGTTTTTT. This gives the protein CASNLLAGVTGELFF.

This chain links TRBV18 with TRBJ1-5; no clear D. Trimming took off 2 bases at V and 4 bases at J, with 6 bases between the two ends. The CDR3 length is 13 residues. Germline V CDR1 and CDR2: KGHSH, LQKENI. The CDR3 loop reads CASSPLKNQPQHF. The CDR3 DNA sequence: TGTGCCAGCTCACCATTAAAAAATCAGCCCCAGCATTTT.

V usage is TRBV18 and J usage is TRBJ2-1; possibly TRBD2 for D (5 bases). Germline V gives CDR1 KGHSH, CDR2 LQKENI. Trimming stripped 3 bases from V and 7 bases from J, with 16 bases between. The CDR3 runs 15 residues. CDR3 protein: CASSPGESVVNEQFF. The CDR3 DNA reads as TGTGCCAGCTCACCGGGAGAAAGTGTAGTGAATGAGCAGTTCTTC.

This chain links TRBV9 with TRBJ2-2; TRBD1 matches at 10 bases. Per the germline V gene, CDR1 is SGDLS and CDR2 is YYNGEE. The CDR3 runs 13 residues. Trimming cost V 6 bases and J 8 bases; bases outside gene matches: 4. The chain's CDR3 is CASTGTGVGELFF. The CDR3 bases are TGTGCCAGCACCGGGACAGGGGTGGGGGAGCTGTTTTTT.

The rearrangement uses TRBV6-5 and TRBJ2-7; 7 bases are a match to TRBD2. J lost 8 bases, V lost 5 bases, and 3 bases had no gene match. CDR1 is MNHEY, CDR2 SVGAGI, per germline. The CDR3 extends over 11 amino acids. The DNA for the CDR3 is TGTGCCAGCAGTGCTAGCGGCAAGCAGTACTTC. This codes for CASSASGKQYF.

The chain joins TRBV19 to TRBJ2-1; tentatively, D is TRBD2 (5 bases). The germline V gene encodes CDR1 LNHDA and CDR2 SQIVND (reference sequence). Trimming cost V 3 bases and J 6 bases, with 18 bases left between them. The CDR3 covers 16 residues. The CDR3 DNA reads TGTGCCAGTAGTATCGTTAGCGCAAATTCGGGCAATGAGCAGTTCTTC. Translation: CASSIVSANSGNEQFF.

V and J are TRBV29-1 and TRBJ1-2; D is unclear. CDR3 length: 11 amino acids. CDR1 and CDR2 from the germline V gene are SQVTM and ANQGSEA. The V end lost 7 bases, the J end lost 2 bases, and 8 bases lay between the germline ends. The CDR3 loop is CSGQGNYGYTF. The CDR3 nucleotides read TGCAGCGGACAAGGGAACTATGGCTACACCTTC.

V gene TRBV6-4 combines with J gene TRBJ2-2; a possible D gene is TRBD2 (5 bases). CDR1 is MRHNA, CDR2 SNTAGT, per germline. The CDR3 is 13 residues long. The ends were cut back, 2 bases at V and 4 bases at J, with 5 bases in the middle. The CDR3 loop reads CASSDGSTGELFF. The CDR3 region has the DNA TGTGCCAGCAGTGACGGGAGCACCGGGGAGCTGTTTTTT.

The J gene is TRBJ1-2, the V gene TRBV14; tentative D call: TRBD1 (6 bases). The ends were cut back, 1 base at V and 4 bases at J, with 10 bases in the middle. Germline-derived CDR1 and CDR2 are SGHDN and FVKESK. The CDR3 is 14 amino acids. CDR3 protein: CASSQVARGYGYTF. The CDR3 nucleotides read TGTGCCAGCAGCCAAGTGGCCAGGGGCTATGGCTACACCTTC.

The V gene is TRBV5-5, the J gene TRBJ2-2; D is undetermined. Trimming left V 4 bases short and J 4 bases short, with 8 bases between. Germline loops: CDR1 SGHKS, CDR2 YYEKEE (reference sequence). The length of the CDR3 is 13 residues. CDR3 DNA: TGTGCCAGCAGCCCACTCGGCACCGGGGAGCTGTTTTTT. It codes for CASSPLGTGELFF.

Regarding this clone: At one end the junction does not follow the germline gene, possibly because of a read error. The genes are TRBV4-1 and TRBJ1-5, with 10 bases matching TRBD1. The CDR3 has 15 residues. From germline, CDR1 is MGHRA and CDR2 YSYEKL. The CDR3 DNA follows: TGCGCCAGCAGCAAAGACAGGGGGCTCGGCCAGCCCCAGCATTTT. Protein: CASSKDRGLGQPQHF.

In its sample, this clone was seen a few times. The CDR3 sequence: CASSRRTGDLNTEAFF. DNA of the CDR3: TGCGCCAGCAGTCGCCGGACAGGAGACCTGAACACTGAAGCTTTCTTT. V usage is TRBV5-1 and J usage is TRBJ1-1, with 7 positions matching TRBD1. The CDR3 has 16 residues. The junction had 10 bases not matched to a gene; V was cut back by 5 bases and J by 0 bases. Germline V gives CDR1 SGHRS, CDR2 YFSETQ.

The chain has TRBV27 and TRBJ2-2; maybe TRBD1 (6 bases). Germline CDR1 MNHEY, CDR2 SMNVEV (reference sequence). This CDR3 comprises 16 residues. Trimming removed 5 bases from V and 1 base from J, with 14 bases in between. CDR3 in amino acids: CASSPLTGLNTGELFF. The CDR3 coding sequence is TGTGCCAGCAGTCCGCTGACAGGCCTGAACACCGGGGAGCTGTTTTTT.

This clone has a single count. The V gene is TRBV4-1, the J gene TRBJ2-3; TRBD1 matches at 12 bases. J gave up 4 bases and V 3 bases, and 2 bases lay outside the gene matches. From germline, CDR1 is MGHRA and CDR2 YSYEKL. CDR3 length: 15 residues. CDR3 DNA sequence: TGCGCCAGCAGCCAGGGACAGGGGGCTGCAGATACGCAGTATTTT. The encoded protein is CASSQGQGAADTQYF.

V is TRBV4-2 and J is TRBJ1-5; 8 nucleotides agree with TRBD1. J was trimmed by 5 bases and V by 4 bases; bases with no gene match: 7. Germline values: CDR1 LGHNA, CDR2 YNFKEQ. The CDR3 length is 15 residues. The CDR3 region has the DNA TGTGCCAGCAGCCGAATGGACAGGGTGGATCAGCCCCAGCATTTT. It is translated as CASSRMDRVDQPQHF.

This sequence joins TRBV21-1 and TRBJ2-6; the table's D call of TRBD2 was not tested on the DNA. TRBV21-1 is a documented pseudogene. The length of the CDR3 is 15 residues. The DNA of the CDR3 is TGTGCCAGCAGCACGGCGGAGTCTGGGGCCAACGTCCTGACTTTC. Residues: CASSTAESGANVLTF.

The chain links TRBV6-6 to TRBJ2-5; D is perhaps TRBD1 (6 bases). The last part of the DNA fits TRBJ2-7 better; the J call may be wrong. CDR3 size: 14 residues. In germline, CDR1 is MNHNY, CDR2 SVGAGI (reference sequence). CDR3 sequence: CASSALARGNEQYF. In nucleotides, the CDR3 is TGTGCCAGCAGTGCCTTAGCCAGGGGTAACGAGCAGTACTTC.